This T cell receptor beta chain comes out of a study of blood T cell repertoires in COVID-19. The overall study: Whether acute or convalescent, the COVID-19 samples came from the United States, Italy and Spain. Nucleic acid was either cDNA or gDNA, and it came from T cells, B-cell-depleted T cells, or PBMCs.

The CDR3 runs 14 residues. V lost 5 bases, J lost 2 bases, and 13 bases lay in between. Per the germline V gene, CDR1 is MNHEY and CDR2 is SVGAGI. Recovery among Cohort 3 donors was established by two negative PCRs, clearance, or symptom resolution. In the authors' methods: Amplification of reference gene primers provided the estimated nucleated cell counts. The assay was immunoSEQ multiplex PCR, and TCRdb's table has in-frame clones only and misses some. Clonal size and the V and J genes are those of that table, whereas D and trimming came from the DNA. The table lists roughly 400,000 clones, roughly 89% of them singletons.

The rearrangement uses TRBV6-5 and TRBJ2-7; tentative D call: TRBD2 (5 bases). The clonotype was recovered from a woman aged 25 to 39 who had recovered from COVID-19. Specimen: PBMCs or T cells enriched from blood (not recorded which). The CDR3 sequence: CASSSSAATYEQYF. In DNA form, the CDR3 reads TGTGCCAGCAGTAGCTCAGCGGCGACCTACGAGCAGTACTTC.